These 14 T cell receptor beta chains share one sample of origin, sequenced in a study of cytomegalovirus exposure and HLA in healthy donors. PCR employed 60 Vbeta and 13 Jbeta primers. Here immunoSEQ multiplex PCR was the method, and the copy in TCRdb shows in-frame clones only, minus some. This sample has 200,000 to 250,000 clones, with 77% found just once. The sample taken for sequencing was PBMCs. The source of these receptors is a woman in her sixties or seventies in good health and CMV-seropositive.

V usage is TRBV23-1 and J usage is TRBJ1-3, with 7 bases matching TRBD1. TRBV23-1 is an open reading frame whose function is uncertain. V was pared by 6 bases and J by 0 bases, with 14 bases of the junction left unmatched. The CDR3 is made up of 18 amino acids. CDR3 amino acids: CASSPNPGGEISGNTIYF. The DNA of the CDR3 is TGCGCCAGCAGCCCAAACCCAGGGGGTGAAATCTCTGGAAACACCATATATTTT.

The chain joins TRBV7-2 to TRBJ2-5; 8 nucleotides match TRBD1. Per the germline V gene, CDR1 is SGHTA and CDR2 is FQGNSA. The J segment lost 7 bases and the V segment lost 1 base, leaving 14 bases of the junction unmatched. The CDR3 has 17 amino acids. CDR3: CASSLVGGAGGDGTQYF. The CDR3 nucleotides are TGTGCCAGCAGCTTAGTGGGGGGAGCAGGGGGCGATGGGACCCAGTACTTC.

The V and J genes are TRBV4-1 and TRBJ2-7; 7 bases match TRBD2. CDR1 and CDR2 (germline): MGHRA, YSYEKL. The J segment lost 4 bases and the V segment lost 0 bases, leaving 9 bases of the junction unmatched. The CDR3 runs to 16 residues. The CDR3 region has the DNA TGCGCCAGCAGCCAAGATCAGGTCAGGGAGGGGTACGAGCAGTACTTC. This translates into CASSQDQVREGYEQYF.

The genes are TRBV9 and TRBJ1-2, with D perhaps TRBD1 (6 bases). The CDR3 covers 14 residues. Per germline, CDR1 SGDLS and CDR2 YYNGEE. V lost 4 bases and J 0 bases, leaving 10 bases between the germline ends. The DNA for the CDR3 is TGTGCCAGCAGCATTACAGGGTCTAACTATGGCTACACCTTC. Its translation: CASSITGSNYGYTF. The complete variable domain, with remaining parts taken from reference TRBV9 and TRBJ1-2, reads DSGVTQTPKHLITATGQRVTLRCSPRSGDLSVYWYQQSLDQGLQFLIQYYNGEERAKGNILERFSAQQFPDLHSELNLSSLELGDSALYFCASSITGSNYGYTFGSGTRLTVV.

The chain carries TRBV28 and TRBJ1-5, with a tentative D call TRBD1 (5 bases). The V end lost 3 bases, the J end lost 5 bases, and 14 bases lay between the germline ends. The CDR3 totals 15 residues. Germline V CDR1 and CDR2: MDHEN, SYDVKM. The CDR3 spells CASSFIRGDYQPQHF. The CDR3 nucleotides read TGTGCCAGCAGTTTCATCCGCGGGGACTATCAGCCCCAGCATTTT.

This clone was detected a few times. Here the CDR3 reads CASSHGGTEAFF. CDR3 nucleotides: TGCGCCAGCAGCCACGGGGGGACTGAAGCTTTCTTT. V usage is TRBV5-1 and J usage is TRBJ1-1; maybe TRBD1 (5 bases). The CDR3 is made up of 12 amino acids. V gave up 4 bases and J gave up 5 bases, with 9 bases separating them. Looked up from germline, CDR1 is SGHRS and CDR2 is YFSETQ.

J is TRBJ2-7 and V is TRBV19, with TRBD1 as a possible D gene (5 bases). This CDR3 comprises 14 residues. With 5 bases removed from V and 6 bases from J, the gap between germline ends came to 17 bases. Germline V gene sequence: CDR1 LNHDA, CDR2 SQIVND (reference sequence). CDR3 sequence: CASSSHAPQGEQYF. The CDR3 DNA is TGTGCCAGTAGTTCGCACGCACCGCAGGGCGAGCAGTACTTC. The full variable domain, completed using reference TRBV19 and TRBJ2-7, is DGGITQSPKYLFRKEGQNVTLSCEQNLNHDAMYWYRQDPGQGLRLIYYSQIVNDFQKGDIAEGYSVSREKKESFPLTVTSAQKNPTAFYLCASSSHAPQGEQYFGPGTRLTVT.

This clone was counted between two and nine times. Other DNA variants within this sample encode the same CDR3. This chain joins TRBV28 and TRBJ1-5; D is ambiguous. Trimming shortened V by 1 base and J by 7 bases, and 5 bases separated the two germline ends. The CDR3 loop spans 12 amino acids. Per the germline V gene, CDR1 is MDHEN and CDR2 is SYDVKM. As DNA, the CDR3 is TGTGCCAGCAGTTTATTCAGACAGCCCCAGCATTTT. This translates into CASSLFRQPQHF.

The chain joins TRBV28 to TRBJ2-3, with D possibly TRBD1 on 6 matching bases. CDR1 MDHEN and CDR2 SYDVKM come from the germline V gene. The CDR3 loop spans 15 amino acids. V was shortened by 1 base and J by 5 bases, with 13 bases between the two germline ends. As DNA, the CDR3 is TGTGCCAGCAGTTTATCCCAGGGGCAGGGAGATACGCAGTATTTT. Protein product: CASSLSQGQGDTQYF.

The chain has TRBV4-1 and TRBJ1-2; unclear D gene. Germline assignment: CDR1 MGHRA and CDR2 YSYEKL. The ends were cut back, 0 bases at V and 1 base at J, with 12 bases in the middle. The CDR3 consists of 16 residues. The CDR3 DNA follows: TGCGCCAGCAGCCAAGATCTTAGAGGACTTAACTATGGCTACACCTTC. As protein: CASSQDLRGLNYGYTF.

This chain links TRBV10-3 with TRBJ2-2, with TRBD2 as a possible D gene (5 bases). CDR3 length equals 14 residues. The germline V gene encodes CDR1 ENHRY and CDR2 SYGVKD. V lost 4 bases and J 5 bases, leaving 11 bases between the germline ends. The CDR3 region has the DNA TGTGCCATCAGTGGGACTGAATCGACCGGGGAGCTGTTTTTT. Translation gives CAISGTESTGELFF.

J is TRBJ2-1 and V is TRBV11-3; D is undetermined. The CDR3 contains 15 residues. The germline V gene encodes CDR1 SGHNT and CDR2 YENEEA. V dropped 3 bases and J dropped 3 bases, with 12 bases sitting between them. The CDR3 nucleotides read TGTGCCAGCAGCTTCGGCGGCACGATCTACAATGAGCAGTTCTTC. Translated, it gives CASSFGGTIYNEQFF.

The chain links TRBV27 to TRBJ1-2; TRBD1 is a possible D gene (5 bases). The V gene lost 3 bases and the J gene lost 4 bases, with 9 bases spanning the gap. The CDR3 has 13 residues. Germline V gene sequence: CDR1 MNHEY, CDR2 SMNVEV (reference sequence). This chain's CDR3 is CASSFQGTYGYTF. The CDR3 region has the DNA TGTGCCAGCAGTTTCCAGGGTACCTATGGCTACACCTTC.

This chain links TRBV19 with TRBJ1-1; a possible D gene is TRBD1 (5 bases). The CDR3 spans 15 residues. Trimming took 4 bases from V and 4 from J, leaving 16 bases between them. Germline assignment: CDR1 LNHDA and CDR2 SQIVND (reference sequence). The CDR3 region has the DNA TGTGCCAGTAGTACTCCGGGGGATCGGAGCACTGAAGCTTTCTTT. Its translation: CASSTPGDRSTEAFF.